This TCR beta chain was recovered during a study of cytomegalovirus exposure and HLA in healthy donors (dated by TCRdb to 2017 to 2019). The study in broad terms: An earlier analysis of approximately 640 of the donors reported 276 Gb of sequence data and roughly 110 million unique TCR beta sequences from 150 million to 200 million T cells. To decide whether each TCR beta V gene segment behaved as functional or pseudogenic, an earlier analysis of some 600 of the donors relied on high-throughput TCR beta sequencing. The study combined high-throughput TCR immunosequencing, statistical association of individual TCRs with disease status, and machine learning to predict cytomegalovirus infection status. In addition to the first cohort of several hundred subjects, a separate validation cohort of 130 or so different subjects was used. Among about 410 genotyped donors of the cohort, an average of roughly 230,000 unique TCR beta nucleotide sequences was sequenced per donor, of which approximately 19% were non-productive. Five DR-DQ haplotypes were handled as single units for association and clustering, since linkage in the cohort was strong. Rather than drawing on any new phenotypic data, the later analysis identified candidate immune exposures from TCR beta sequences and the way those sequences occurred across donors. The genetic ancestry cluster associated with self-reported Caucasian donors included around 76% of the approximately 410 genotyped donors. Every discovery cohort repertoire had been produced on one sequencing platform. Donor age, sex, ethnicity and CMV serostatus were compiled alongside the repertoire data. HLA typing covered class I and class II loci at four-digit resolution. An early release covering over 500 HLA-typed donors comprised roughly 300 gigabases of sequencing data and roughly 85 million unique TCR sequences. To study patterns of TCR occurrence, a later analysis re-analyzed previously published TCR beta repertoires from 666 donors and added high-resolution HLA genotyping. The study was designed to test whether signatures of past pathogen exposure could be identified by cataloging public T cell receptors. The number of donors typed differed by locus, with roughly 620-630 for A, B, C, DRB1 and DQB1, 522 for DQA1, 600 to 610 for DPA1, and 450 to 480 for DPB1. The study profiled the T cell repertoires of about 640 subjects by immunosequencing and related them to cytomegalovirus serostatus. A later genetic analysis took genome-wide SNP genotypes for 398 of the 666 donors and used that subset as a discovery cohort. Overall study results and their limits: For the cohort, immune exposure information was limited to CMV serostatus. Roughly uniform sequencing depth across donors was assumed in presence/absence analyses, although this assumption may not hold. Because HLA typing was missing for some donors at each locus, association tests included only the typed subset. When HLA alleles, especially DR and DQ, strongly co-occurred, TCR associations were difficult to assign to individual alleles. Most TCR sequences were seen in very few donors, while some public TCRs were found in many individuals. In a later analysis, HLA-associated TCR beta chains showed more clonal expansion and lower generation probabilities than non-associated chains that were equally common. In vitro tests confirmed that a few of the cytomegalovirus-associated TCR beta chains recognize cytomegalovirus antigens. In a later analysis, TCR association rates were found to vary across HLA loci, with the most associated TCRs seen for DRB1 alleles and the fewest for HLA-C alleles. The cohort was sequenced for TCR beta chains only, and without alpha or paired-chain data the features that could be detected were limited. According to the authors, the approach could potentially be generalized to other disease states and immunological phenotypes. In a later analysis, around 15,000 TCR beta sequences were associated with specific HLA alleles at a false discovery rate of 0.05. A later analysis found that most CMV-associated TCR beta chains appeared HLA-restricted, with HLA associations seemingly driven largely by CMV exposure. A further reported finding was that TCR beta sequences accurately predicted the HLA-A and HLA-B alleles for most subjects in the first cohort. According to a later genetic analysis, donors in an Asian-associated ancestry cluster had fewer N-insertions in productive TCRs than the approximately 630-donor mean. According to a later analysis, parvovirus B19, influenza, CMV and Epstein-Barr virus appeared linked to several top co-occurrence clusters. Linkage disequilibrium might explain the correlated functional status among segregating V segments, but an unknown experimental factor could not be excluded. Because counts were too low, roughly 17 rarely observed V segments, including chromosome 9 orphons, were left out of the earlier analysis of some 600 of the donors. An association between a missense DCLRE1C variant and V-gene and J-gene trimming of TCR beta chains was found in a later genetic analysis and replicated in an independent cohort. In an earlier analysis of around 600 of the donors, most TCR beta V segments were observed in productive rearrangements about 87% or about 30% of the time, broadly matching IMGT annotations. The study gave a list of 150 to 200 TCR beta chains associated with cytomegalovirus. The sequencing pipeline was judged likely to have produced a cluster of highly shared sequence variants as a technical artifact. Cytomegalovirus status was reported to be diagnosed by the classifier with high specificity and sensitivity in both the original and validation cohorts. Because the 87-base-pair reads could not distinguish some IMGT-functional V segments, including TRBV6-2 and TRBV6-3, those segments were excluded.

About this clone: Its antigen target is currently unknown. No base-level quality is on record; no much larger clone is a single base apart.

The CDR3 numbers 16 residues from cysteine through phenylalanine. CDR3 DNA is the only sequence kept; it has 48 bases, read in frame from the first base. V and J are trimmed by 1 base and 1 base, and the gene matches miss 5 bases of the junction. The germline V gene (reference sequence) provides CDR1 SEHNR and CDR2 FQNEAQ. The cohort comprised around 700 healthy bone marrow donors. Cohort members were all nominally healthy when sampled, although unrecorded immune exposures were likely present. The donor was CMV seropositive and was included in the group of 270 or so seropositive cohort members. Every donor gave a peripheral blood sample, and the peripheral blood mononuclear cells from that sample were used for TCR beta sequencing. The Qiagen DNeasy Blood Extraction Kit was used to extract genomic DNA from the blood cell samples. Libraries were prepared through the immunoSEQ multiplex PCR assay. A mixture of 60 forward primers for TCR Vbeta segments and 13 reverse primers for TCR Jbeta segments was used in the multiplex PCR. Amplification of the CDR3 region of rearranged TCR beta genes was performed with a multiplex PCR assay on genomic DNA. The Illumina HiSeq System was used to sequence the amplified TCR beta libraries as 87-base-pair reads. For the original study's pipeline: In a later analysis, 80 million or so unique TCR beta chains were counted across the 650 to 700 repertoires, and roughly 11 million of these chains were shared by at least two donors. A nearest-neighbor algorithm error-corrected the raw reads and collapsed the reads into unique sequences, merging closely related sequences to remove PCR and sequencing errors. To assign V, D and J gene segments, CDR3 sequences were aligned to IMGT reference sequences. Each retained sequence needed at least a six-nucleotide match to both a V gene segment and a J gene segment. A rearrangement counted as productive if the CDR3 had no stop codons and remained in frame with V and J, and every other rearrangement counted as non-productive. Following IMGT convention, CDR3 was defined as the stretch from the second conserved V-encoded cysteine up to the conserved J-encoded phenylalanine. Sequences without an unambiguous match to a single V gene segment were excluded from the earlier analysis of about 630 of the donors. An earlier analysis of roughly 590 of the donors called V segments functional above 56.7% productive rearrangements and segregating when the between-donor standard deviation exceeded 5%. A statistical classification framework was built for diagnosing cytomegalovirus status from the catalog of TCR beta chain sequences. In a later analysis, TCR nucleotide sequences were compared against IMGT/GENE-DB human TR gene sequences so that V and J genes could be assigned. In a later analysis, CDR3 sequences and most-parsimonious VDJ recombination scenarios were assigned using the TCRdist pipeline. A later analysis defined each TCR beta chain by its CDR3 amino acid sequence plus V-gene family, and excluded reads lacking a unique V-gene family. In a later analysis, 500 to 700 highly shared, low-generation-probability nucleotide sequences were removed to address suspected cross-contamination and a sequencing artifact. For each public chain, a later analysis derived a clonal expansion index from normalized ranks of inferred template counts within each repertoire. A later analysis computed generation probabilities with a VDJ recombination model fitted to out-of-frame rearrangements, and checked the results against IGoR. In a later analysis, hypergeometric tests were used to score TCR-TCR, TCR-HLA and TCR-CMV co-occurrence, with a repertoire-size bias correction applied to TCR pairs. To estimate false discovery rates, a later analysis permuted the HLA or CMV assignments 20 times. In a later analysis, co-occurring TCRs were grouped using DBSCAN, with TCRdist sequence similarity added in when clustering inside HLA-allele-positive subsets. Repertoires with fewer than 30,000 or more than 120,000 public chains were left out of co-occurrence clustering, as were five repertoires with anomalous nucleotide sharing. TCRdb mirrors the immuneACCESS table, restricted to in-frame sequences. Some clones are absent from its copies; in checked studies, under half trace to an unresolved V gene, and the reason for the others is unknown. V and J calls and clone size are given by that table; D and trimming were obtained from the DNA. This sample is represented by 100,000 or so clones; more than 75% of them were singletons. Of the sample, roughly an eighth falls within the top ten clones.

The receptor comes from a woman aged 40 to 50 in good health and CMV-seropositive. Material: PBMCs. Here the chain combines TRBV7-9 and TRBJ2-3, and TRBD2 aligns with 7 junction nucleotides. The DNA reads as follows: TGTGCCAGCAGCTTAGTATGGGCGGGGGGCACAGATACGCAGTATTTT. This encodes CASSLVWAGGTDTQYF.